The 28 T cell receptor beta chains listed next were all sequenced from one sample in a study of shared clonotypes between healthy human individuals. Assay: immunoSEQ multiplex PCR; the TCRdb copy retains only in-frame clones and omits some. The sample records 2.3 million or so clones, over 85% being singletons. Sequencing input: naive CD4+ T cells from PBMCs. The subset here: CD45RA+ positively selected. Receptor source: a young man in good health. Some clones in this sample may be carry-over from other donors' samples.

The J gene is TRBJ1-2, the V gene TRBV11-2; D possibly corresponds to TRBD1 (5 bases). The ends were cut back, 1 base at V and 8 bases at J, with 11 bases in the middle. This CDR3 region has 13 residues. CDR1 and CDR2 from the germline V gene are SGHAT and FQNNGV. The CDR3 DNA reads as TGTGCCAGCAGCTTAGGTCAGGGTGGAGGCTACACCTTC. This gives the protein CASSLGQGGGYTF. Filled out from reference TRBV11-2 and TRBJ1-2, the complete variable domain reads EAGVAQSPRYKIIEKRQSVAFWCNPISGHATLYWYQQILGQGPKLLIQFQNNGVVDDSQLPKDRFSAERLKGVDSTLKIQPAKLEDSAVYLCASSLGQGGGYTFGSGTRLTVV.

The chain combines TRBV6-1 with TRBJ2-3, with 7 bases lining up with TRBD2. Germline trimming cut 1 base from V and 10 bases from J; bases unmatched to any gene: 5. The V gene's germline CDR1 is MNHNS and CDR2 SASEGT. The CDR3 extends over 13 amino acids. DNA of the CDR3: TGTGCCAGCAGTGAAGAGGCGGGAGTTGCGCAGTATTTT. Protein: CASSEEAGVAQYF.

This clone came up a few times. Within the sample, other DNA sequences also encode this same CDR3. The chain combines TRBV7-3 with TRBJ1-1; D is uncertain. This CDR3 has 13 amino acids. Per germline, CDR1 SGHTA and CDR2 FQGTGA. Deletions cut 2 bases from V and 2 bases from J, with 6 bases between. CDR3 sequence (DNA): TGTGCCAGCAGCTTAGCTGGTAACACTGAAGCTTTCTTT. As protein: CASSLAGNTEAFF.

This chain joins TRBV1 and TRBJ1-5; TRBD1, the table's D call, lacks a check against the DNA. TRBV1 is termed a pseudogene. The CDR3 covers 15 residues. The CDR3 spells CTSSQVRDRGEPQHF. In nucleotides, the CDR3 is TGCACCAGCAGCCAAGTTCGGGACAGGGGTGAGCCCCAGCATTTT.

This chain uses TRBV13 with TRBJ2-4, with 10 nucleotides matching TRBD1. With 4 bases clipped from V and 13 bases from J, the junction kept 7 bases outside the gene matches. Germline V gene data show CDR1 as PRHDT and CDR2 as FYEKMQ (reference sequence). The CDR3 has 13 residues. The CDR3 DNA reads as TGTGCCAGCAGCTCCGACAGGGGGCTATTCCAGTACTTC. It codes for CASSSDRGLFQYF.

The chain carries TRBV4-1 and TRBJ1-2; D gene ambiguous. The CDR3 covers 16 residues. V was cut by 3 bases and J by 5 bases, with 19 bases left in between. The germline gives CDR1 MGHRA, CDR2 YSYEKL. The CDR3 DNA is TGCGCCAGCAGCCAGGTGGCGGGCGAAACTCGGTATGGCTACACCTTC. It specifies CASSQVAGETRYGYTF.

CDR3 in DNA: TGTGCCAGCAATGACAACAGGGGGATTGGTGGCTACACCTTC. It encodes CASNDNRGIGGYTF. This rearrangement joins TRBV6-1 to TRBJ1-2; 8 nucleotides match TRBD1. The CDR3 consists of 14 residues. CDR1 MNHNS and CDR2 SASEGT come from the germline V gene. V lost 7 bases, J lost 7 bases, and 11 bases stayed unmatched.

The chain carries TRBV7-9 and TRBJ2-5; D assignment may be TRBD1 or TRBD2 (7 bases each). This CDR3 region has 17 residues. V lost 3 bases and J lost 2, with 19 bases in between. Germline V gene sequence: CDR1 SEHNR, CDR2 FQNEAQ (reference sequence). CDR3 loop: CASSFSLAAGGQETQYF. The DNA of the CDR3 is TGTGCCAGCAGCTTTAGCCTAGCGGCAGGGGGACAAGAGACCCAGTACTTC.

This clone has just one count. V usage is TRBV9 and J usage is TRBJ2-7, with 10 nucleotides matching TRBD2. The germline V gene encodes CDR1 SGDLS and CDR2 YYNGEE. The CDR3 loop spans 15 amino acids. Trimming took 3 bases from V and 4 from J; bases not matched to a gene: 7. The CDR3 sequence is CASSAAASGSYEQYF. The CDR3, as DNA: TGTGCCAGCAGCGCAGCGGCTAGCGGGAGTTACGAGCAGTACTTC.

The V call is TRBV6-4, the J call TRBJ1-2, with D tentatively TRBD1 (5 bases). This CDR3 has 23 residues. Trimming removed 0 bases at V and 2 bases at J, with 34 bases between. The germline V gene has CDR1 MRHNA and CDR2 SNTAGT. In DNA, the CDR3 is TGTGCCAGCAGTGACTCCGCCAGTTTTTGGTTCCTCTACTTAAGACAGTCAAACTATGGCTACACCTTC. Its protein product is CASSDSASFWFLYLRQSNYGYTF.

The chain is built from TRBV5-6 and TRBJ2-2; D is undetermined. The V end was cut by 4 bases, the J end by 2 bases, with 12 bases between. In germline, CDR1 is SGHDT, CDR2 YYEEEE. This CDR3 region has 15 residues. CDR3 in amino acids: CASSKGFDNTGELFF. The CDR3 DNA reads TGTGCCAGCAGCAAGGGTTTCGACAACACCGGGGAGCTGTTTTTT.

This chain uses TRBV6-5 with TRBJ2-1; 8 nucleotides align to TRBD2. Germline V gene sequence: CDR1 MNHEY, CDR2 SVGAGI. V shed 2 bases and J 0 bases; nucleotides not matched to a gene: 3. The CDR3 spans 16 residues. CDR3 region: CASSYQSGSSYNEQFF. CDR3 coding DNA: TGTGCCAGCAGTTACCAAAGCGGGAGCTCCTACAATGAGCAGTTCTTC.

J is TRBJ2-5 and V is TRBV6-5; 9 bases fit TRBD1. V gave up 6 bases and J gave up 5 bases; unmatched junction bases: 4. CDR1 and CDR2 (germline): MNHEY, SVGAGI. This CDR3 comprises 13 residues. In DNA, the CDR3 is TGTGCCAGCAGGACAGACAGGGGGGAGACCCAGTACTTC. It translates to CASRTDRGETQYF.

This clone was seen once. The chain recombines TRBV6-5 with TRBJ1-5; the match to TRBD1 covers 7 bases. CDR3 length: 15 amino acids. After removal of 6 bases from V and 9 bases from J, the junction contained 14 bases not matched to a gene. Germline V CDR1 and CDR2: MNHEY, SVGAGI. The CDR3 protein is CASSRSNKGGLPQHF. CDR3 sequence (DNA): TGTGCCAGCAGCCGGTCGAATAAAGGGGGCCTGCCCCAGCATTTT.

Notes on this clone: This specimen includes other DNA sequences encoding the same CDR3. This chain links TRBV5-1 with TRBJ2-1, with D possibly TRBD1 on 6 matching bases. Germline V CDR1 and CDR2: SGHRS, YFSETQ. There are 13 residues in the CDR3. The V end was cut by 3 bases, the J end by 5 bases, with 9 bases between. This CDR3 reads CASSWTADNEQFF. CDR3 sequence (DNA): TGCGCCAGCAGCTGGACAGCTGACAATGAGCAGTTCTTC.

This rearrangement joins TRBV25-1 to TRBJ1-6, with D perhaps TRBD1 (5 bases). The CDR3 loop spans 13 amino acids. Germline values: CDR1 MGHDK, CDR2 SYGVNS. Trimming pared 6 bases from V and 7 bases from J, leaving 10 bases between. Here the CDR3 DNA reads TGTGCCAGCAGCCCGGGACGGAATTCACCCCTCCACTTT. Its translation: CASSPGRNSPLHF.

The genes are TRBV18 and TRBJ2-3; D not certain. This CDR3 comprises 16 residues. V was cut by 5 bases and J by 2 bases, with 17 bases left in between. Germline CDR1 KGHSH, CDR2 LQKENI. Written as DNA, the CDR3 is TGTGCCAGCTCATCCTCCCGTGAACTTGCCACAGATACGCAGTATTTT. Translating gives CASSSSRELATDTQYF.

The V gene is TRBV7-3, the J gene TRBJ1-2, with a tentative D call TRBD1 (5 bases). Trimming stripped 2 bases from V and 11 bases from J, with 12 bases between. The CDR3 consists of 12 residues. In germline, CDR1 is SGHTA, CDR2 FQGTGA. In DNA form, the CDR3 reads TGTGCCAGCAGCTTAGGGAGGGGAGGGTACACCTTC. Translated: CASSLGRGGYTF. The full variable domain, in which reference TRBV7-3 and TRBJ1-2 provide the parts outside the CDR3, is GAGVSQTPSNKVTEKGKYVELRCDPISGHTALYWYRQSLGQGPEFLIYFQGTGAADDSGLPNDRFFAVRPEGSVSTLKIQRTERGDSAVYLCASSLGRGGYTFGSGTRLTVV.

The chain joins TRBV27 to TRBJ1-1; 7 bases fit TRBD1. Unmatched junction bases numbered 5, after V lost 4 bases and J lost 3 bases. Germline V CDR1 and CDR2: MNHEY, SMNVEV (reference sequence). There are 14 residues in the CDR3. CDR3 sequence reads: CASSSRQGYTEAFF. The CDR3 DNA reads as TGTGCCAGCAGTTCCCGACAGGGTTACACTGAAGCTTTCTTT.

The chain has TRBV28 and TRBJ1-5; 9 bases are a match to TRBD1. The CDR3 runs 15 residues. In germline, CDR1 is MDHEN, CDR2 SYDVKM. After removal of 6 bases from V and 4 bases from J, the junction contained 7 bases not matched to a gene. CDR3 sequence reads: CASSPLGTGNQPQHF. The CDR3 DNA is TGTGCCAGCAGCCCATTGGGGACAGGGAATCAGCCCCAGCATTTT.

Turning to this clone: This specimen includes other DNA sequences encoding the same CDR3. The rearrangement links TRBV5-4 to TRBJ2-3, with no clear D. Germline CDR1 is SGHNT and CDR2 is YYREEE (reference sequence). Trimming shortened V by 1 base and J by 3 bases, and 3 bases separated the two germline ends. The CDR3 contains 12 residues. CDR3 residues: CASSLRTDTQYF. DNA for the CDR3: TGTGCCAGCAGCTTGCGGACAGATACGCAGTATTTT.

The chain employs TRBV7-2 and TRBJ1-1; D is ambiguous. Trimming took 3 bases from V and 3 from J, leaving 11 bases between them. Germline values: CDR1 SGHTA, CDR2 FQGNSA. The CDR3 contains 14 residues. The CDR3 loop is CASSFLRWDTEAFF. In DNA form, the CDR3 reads TGTGCCAGCAGCTTTCTGAGGTGGGACACTGAAGCTTTCTTT.

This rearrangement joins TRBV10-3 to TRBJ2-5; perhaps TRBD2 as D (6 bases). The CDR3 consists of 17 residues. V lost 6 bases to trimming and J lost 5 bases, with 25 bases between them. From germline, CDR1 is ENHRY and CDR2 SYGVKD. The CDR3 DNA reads TGTGCCATCAGCGACCCAGATGGACGGGAGATGGTTGAGACCCAGTACTTC. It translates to CAISDPDGREMVETQYF.

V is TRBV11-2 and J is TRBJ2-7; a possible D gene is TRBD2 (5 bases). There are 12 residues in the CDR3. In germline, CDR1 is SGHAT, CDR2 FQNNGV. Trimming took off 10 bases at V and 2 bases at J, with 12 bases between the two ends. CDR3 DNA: TGTGCCACCCGGGGTGATACCTACGAGCAGTACTTC. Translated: CATRGDTYEQYF.

The DNA of the CDR3 is TGTGCCAGCAGTGAAAGATGGGCTAGCGGGAGTAGTGAGCAGTACTTC. This encodes CASSERWASGSSEQYF. The chain has TRBV25-1 and TRBJ2-7, with TRBD2 matching 10 bases. The CDR3 contains 16 residues. Germline loops: CDR1 MGHDK, CDR2 SYGVNS. J gave up 7 bases and V 2 bases, and 11 bases lay outside the gene matches.

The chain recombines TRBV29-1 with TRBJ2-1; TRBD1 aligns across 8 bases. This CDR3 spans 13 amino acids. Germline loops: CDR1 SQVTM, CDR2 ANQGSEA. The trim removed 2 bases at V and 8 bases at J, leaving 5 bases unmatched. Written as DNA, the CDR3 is TGCAGCGTTGAATTTGGACAGGGTTATGAGCAGTTCTTC. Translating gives CSVEFGQGYEQFF.

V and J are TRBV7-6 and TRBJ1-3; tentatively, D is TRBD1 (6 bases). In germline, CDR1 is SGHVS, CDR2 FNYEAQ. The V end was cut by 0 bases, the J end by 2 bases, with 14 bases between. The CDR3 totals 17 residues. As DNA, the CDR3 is TGTGCCAGCAGCTTAGCGGGAGCGGGGGCGGCTGGAAACACCATATATTTT. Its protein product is CASSLAGAGAAGNTIYF.

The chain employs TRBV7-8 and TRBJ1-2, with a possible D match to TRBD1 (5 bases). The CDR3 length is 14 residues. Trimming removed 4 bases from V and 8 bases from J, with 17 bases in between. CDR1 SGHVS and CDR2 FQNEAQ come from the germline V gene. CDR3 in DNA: TGTGCCAGCAGCTCGGGACGCACCGTTGGGGGCTACACCTTC. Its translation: CASSSGRTVGGYTF.